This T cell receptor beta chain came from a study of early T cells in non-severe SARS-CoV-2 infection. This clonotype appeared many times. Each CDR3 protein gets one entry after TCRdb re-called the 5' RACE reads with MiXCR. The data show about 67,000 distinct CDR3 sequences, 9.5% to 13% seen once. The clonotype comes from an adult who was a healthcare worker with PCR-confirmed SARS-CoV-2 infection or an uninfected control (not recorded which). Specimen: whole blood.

In nucleotides, the CDR3 is TGCAGCGTTGAACGCGGGGGTGCGACGGAGACCCAGTACTTC. Protein: CSVERGGATETQYF. The V and J genes are TRBV29-1 and TRBJ2-5; TRBD2 agrees at 7 bases. CDR1 and CDR2 from the germline V gene are SQVTM and ANQGSEA. The length of the CDR3 is 14 residues. The V gene end was trimmed by 2 bases and the J gene end by 5 bases; junction bases not matched to a gene: 8.